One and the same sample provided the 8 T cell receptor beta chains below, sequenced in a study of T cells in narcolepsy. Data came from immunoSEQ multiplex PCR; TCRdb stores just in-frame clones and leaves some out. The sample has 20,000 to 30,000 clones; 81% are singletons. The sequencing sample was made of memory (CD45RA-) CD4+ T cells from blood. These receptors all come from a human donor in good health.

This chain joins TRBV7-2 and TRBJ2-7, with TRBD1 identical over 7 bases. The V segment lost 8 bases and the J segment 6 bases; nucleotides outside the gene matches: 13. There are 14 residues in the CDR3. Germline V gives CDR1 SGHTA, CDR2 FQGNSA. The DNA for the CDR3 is TGTGCCAGCCGCTACGAGGGGGCCCTCGGCGAGCAGTACTTC. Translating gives CASRYEGALGEQYF.

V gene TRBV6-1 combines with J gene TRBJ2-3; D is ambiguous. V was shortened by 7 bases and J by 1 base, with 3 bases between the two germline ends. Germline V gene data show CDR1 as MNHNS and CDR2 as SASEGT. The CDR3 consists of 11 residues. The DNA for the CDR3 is TGTGCCAGCACCCGCACAGATACGCAGTATTTT. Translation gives CASTRTDTQYF.

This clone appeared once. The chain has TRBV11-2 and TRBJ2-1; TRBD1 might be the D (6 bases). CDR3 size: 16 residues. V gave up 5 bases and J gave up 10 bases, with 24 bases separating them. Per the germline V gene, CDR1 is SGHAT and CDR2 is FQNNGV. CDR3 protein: CASSVRGPAPTGEQFF. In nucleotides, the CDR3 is TGTGCCAGCAGCGTACGGGGACCCGCCCCTACAGGGGAGCAGTTCTTC.

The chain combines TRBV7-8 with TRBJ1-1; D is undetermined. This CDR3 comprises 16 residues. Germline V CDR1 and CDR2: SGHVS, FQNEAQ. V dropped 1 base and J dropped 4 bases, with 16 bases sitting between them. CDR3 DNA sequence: TGTGCCAGCAGCTTAGAGGGTGGGAACTGGGGCACTGAAGCTTTCTTT. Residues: CASSLEGGNWGTEAFF.

Written as DNA, the CDR3 is TGTGCCAGTAGTATAGAACCGGGCTACTCTGGAAACACCATATATTTT. It codes for CASSIEPGYSGNTIYF. The chain recombines TRBV19 with TRBJ1-3; D remains ambiguous. With 0 bases removed from V and 0 bases from J, the gap between germline ends came to 9 bases. The germline V gene encodes CDR1 LNHDA and CDR2 SQIVND (reference sequence). The CDR3 is 16 amino acids.

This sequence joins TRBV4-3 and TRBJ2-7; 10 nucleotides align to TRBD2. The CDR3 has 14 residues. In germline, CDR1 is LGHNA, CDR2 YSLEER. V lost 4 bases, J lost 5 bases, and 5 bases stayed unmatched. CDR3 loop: CASSPAGTSDEQYF. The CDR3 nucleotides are TGCGCCAGCAGCCCCGCGGGGACTAGCGACGAGCAGTACTTC.

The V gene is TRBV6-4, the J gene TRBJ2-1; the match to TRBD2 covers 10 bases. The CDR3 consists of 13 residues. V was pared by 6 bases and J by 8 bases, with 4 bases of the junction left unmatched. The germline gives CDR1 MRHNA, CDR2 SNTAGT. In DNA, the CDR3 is TGTGCCAGCAGCAGACTAGCGGGCGATGAGCAGTTCTTC. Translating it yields CASSRLAGDEQFF.

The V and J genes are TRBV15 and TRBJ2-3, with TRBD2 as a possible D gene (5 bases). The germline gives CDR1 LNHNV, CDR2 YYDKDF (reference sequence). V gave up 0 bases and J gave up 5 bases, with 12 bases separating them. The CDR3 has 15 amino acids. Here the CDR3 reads CATSRDRGAVDTQYF. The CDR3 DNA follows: TGTGCCACCAGCAGAGATCGGGGAGCGGTAGATACGCAGTATTTT.